The present TCR beta chain was sequenced within a study of T cell changes during pregnancy in multiple sclerosis. Clones were read by immunoSEQ multiplex PCR, and TCRdb kept only the in-frame ones, dropping some. The sample consists of roughly 47,000 clones, 80% to 90% of them appearing once. The CDR3 extends over 15 amino acids. Trimming at V came to 3 bases and at J to 8 bases, leaving 11 bases not matched to a gene. Germline V gene sequence: CDR1 WSHSY, CDR2 SAAADI. The chain uses TRBV10-2 and TRBJ1-2, with TRBD1 matching 8 bases. Here the sequenced sample was CD8+ T cells from peripheral blood mononuclear cells, taken in the second trimester of pregnancy. The receptor was isolated from a female donor with multiple sclerosis, enrolled in a pregnancy study. The DNA of the CDR3 is TGCGCCAGCAGTGAATCAGGGACAGGTTATCGCGGCTACACCTTC. Encoded protein: CASSESGTGYRGYTF.